Here is one TCR beta chain with its context. In the authors' methods: Reference gene primer amplification gave nucleated cell count estimates. Libraries were prepared by immunoSEQ multiplex PCR; TCRdb keeps only in-frame clonotypes and omits some of them. The V and J calls and clone size are taken from that table; D and trimming were inferred from the DNA. The sample records under 250,000 clones, about 87% being singletons. This specimen belongs to a study of blood T cell repertoires in COVID-19. Background on the study: Sites across the United States, Italy and Spain contributed samples from acute and convalescent COVID-19. T cells, B-cell-depleted T cells, or PBMCs supplied cDNA or gDNA.

The CDR3 runs to 14 residues. The germline gives CDR1 MNHNY, CDR2 SVGAGI (reference sequence). V trimming: 7 bases; J trimming: 7 bases; junction bases outside the gene matches: 11. The sequencing sample was made of peripheral blood. This chain joins TRBV6-6 and TRBJ2-7; TRBD1 matches at 9 bases. The receptor was isolated from a woman aged 65 to 85 with active or convalescent COVID-19. The CDR3 DNA follows: TGTGCCAGCATCTCCGGGACAGGGAAAGGGGAGCAGTACTTC. This codes for CASISGTGKGEQYF.